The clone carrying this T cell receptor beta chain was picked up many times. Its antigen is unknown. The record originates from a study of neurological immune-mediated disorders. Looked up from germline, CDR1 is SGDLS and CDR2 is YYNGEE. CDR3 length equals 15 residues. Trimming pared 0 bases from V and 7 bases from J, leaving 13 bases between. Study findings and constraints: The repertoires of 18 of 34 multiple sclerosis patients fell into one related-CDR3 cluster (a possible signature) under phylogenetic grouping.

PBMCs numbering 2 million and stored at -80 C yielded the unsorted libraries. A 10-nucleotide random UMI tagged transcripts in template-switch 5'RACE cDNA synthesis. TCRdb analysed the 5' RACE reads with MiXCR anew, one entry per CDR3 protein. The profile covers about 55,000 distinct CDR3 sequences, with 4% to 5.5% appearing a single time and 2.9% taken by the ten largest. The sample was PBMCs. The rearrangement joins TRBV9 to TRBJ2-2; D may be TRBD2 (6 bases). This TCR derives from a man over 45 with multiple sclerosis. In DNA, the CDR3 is TGTGCCAGCAGCGTAGCCGATACGGGAGACGGGGAGCTGTTTTTT. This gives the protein CASSVADTGDGELFF.